This T cell receptor beta chain originates from a study of T cell repertoires and Cas9 in healthy adults. About the research overall: SpCas9-reactive CD4 and CD8 T cells were characterized for potency, cytotoxicity and lineage. Study-level results: Reportedly, SpCas9-reactive effector T cell proliferation and function were mitigated by SpCas9-reactive Tregs in vitro.

The CDR3 consists of 16 residues. Germline values: CDR1 SGHRS, CDR2 YFSETQ. Losses at the gene ends were 4 bases for V and 0 bases for J; bases not matched to a gene: 6. The repertoire was sequenced with immunoSEQ multiplex PCR; TCRdb's copy has only in-frame clones and lacks some. This sample has approximately 23,000 clones, with roughly nine tenths found just once. This clone was recorded once. The target antigen is unknown. The chain uses TRBV5-1 and TRBJ2-2; TRBD1 agrees at 7 bases. This TCR derives from a human donor in good health. Sequenced sample: CD4+ effector T cells (CD127+, CD25-, CD137-, CD154-) from PBMCs; culture status not recorded. CDR3 in DNA: TGCGCCAGCAGCCCGACAGGGACCCCGAACACCGGGGAGCTGTTTTTT. Amino acids: CASSPTGTPNTGELFF. The full variable domain, in which reference TRBV5-1 and TRBJ2-2 provide the parts outside the CDR3, is KAGVTQTPRYLIKTRGQQVTLSCSPISGHRSVSWYQQTPGQGLQFLFEYFSETQRNKGNFPGRFSGRQFSNSRSEMNVSTLELGDSALYLCASSPTGTPNTGELFFGEGSRLTVL.